In its sample, the clone carrying this T cell receptor (beta chain) was seen a few times. Its antigen is not identified. These data belong to a study of CD8+CD57+ T cells in acquired aplastic anemia. Background on the study: The study obtained an average of around 2.9 ug of DNA from sorted CD4+ and CD8+ cells.

General observations from the study: CD8+ Simpson's diversity in patients was not significantly different from that in controls. Almost 30 shared CD8+ CDR3s appeared highly expressed within patients' immunodominant clones.

Genomic DNA provided the template from which TCR beta VDJ and CDR3 profiles were obtained. TCRdb called the reads again in MiXCR, with one record for every CDR3 protein. The sample holds about 190,000 distinct CDR3 sequences; around three fifths are singletons and the top ten take 46%. J was trimmed by 9 bases and V by 4 bases; bases with no gene match: 7. This CDR3 comprises 13 residues. CDR1 is DFQATT, CDR2 SNEGSKA, per germline (reference sequence). Material: sorted CD4+, CD8+, or CD8+CD57+ T cells (not recorded which) from PBMCs. V gene TRBV20-1 combines with J gene TRBJ2-1; 9 bases map to TRBD1. This TCR was sampled from a human donor with severe aplastic anemia or a healthy control (not recorded which). CDR3 sequence reads: CSAKPMTGGEQFF. Here the CDR3 DNA reads TGCAGTGCTAAACCGATGACAGGGGGTGAGCAGTTCTTC.